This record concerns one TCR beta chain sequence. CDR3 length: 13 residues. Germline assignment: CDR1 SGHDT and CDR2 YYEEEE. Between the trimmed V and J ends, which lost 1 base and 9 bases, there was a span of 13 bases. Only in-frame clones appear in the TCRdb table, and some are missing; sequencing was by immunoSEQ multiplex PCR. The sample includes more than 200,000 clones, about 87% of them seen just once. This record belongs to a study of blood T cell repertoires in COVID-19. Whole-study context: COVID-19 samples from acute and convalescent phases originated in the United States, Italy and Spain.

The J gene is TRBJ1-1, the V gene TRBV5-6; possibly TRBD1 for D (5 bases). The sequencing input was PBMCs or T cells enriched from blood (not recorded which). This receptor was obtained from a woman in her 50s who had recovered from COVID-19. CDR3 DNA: TGTGCCAGCAGCTTGCCGGGGGTGAGAAAAGCTTTCTTT. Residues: CASSLPGVRKAFF.